These 14 T cell receptor beta chains came from one sample sequenced in a study of tumor-infiltrating lymphocytes in primary liver carcinoma. Starting material for RNA and DNA co-extraction consisted of roughly 17-31 mg of unsorted bulk tissue. With a constant-region primer, TCR beta cDNA was made from around 530 ng of total RNA. Libraries of TCR beta came from three nested multiplex PCR rounds with slightly modified ARM-PCR. The opening two PCR rounds, about 11 cycles each, paired TRBV1-TRBV30 forward primers with a C-beta reverse primer. TCRdb ran MiXCR on the multiplex PCR reads and lists one entry per CDR3 protein. The sample lists 100,000 to 150,000 distinct CDR3 sequences; around two thirds were seen once. Sequenced: liver tumor tissue from sampling region 1. This sample's subset: tumor region T1, superior pole. The origin of the receptors is a woman aged 55-69 years with primary liver carcinoma and hepatitis B virus infection.

This clonotype rates as medium-sized (0.01 to 0.1%). The chain is built from TRBV11-2 and TRBJ1-5, with TRBD1 as a possible D gene (6 bases). This CDR3 has 13 residues. The ends were cut back, 6 bases at V and 3 bases at J, with 9 bases in the middle. Germline loops: CDR1 SGHAT, CDR2 FQNNGV. CDR3 in DNA: TGTGCCAGCAGAGGACAGATCAATCAGCCCCAGCATTTT. It specifies CASRGQINQPQHF.

Comments on this clonotype: With a much larger clone just one base away, this may be a read error. The V gene is TRBV13, the J gene TRBJ2-5; 14 nucleotides match TRBD2. The CDR3 has 17 residues. CDR1 and CDR2 from the germline V gene are PRHDT and FYEKMQ (reference sequence). Written as DNA, the CDR3 is TGTCCCAGCAGCTCCCGGACTAGCGGGAGGAGTAGGGAGACCCAGTACTTC. It specifies CPSSSRTSGRSRETQYF.

Notes on this clonotype: A read error may account for a junction end that differs from germline. The J gene is TRBJ2-7, the V gene TRBV10-2, with TRBD2 matching 8 bases. Germline CDR1 is WSHSY and CDR2 is SAAADI. The length of the CDR3 is 20 residues. The CDR3 nucleotides read TGCGCCAGCAGTGAGTCGGGCGGTTCTCGCGGGAGGCTCACCCTCTACGAGCAATGCTTC. Translating gives CASSESGGSRGRLTLYEQCF.

Notes on this clonotype: One end of the junction is discordant with germline, which a read error may explain. The V and J genes are TRBV10-3 and TRBJ2-1; 8 nucleotides agree with TRBD2. This CDR3 is built from 12 residues. Per the germline V gene, CDR1 is ENHRY and CDR2 is SYGVKD. CDR3 sequence reads: CAMTSERNERFF. The CDR3 DNA sequence: TGTGCCATGACTAGCGAAAGGAATGAGCGGTTCTTC.

In its sample, this clonotype was seen once. V and J are TRBV28 and TRBJ2-1; D not resolved. Trimming took off 1 base at V and 15 bases at J, with 13 bases between the two ends. CDR1 is MDHEN, CDR2 SYDVKM, per germline. The CDR3 has 12 amino acids. DNA of the CDR3: TGTGCCAGCAGTTTATTCCTCAGGATAAGGTTCTTC. Protein sequence: CASSLFLRIRFF.

This clonotype has just a few counts. This rearrangement joins TRBV5-1 to TRBJ2-2; 11 bases are shared with TRBD1. V shed 4 bases and J 7 bases; nucleotides not matched to a gene: 9. The CDR3 is 16 residues long. Germline V lookup: CDR1 SGHRS, CDR2 YFSETQ. The CDR3: CASSLRTGGADGELFF. CDR3 coding DNA: TGCGCCAGCAGCCTCCGGACAGGGGGCGCAGACGGGGAGCTGTTTTTT. Full variable domain (missing parts from reference TRBV5-1 and TRBJ2-2): KAGVTQTPRYLIKTRGQQVTLSCSPISGHRSVSWYQQTPGQGLQFLFEYFSETQRNKGNFPGRFSGRQFSNSRSEMNVSTLELGDSALYLCASSLRTGGADGELFFGEGSRLTVL.

This clonotype has at least ten counts. This rearrangement joins TRBV12-3 or TRBV12-4 to TRBJ1-5; maybe TRBD1 (6 bases). V was pared by 3 bases and J by 11 bases, with 17 bases between. The CDR3 length is 14 residues. CDR3 in amino acids: CASSFTGRSGAQHF. For the CDR3, the DNA is TGTGCCAGCAGTTTTACAGGGAGATCAGGGGCCCAGCATTTT.

This clonotype is a singleton in its sample. A much larger clonotype is one base distant, so this may be a read error. Given the absence of the conserved phenylalanine or tryptophan at the CDR3 end, a read error is likely. CDR3: CASRSILSYEQYS. The CDR3 nucleotides are TGTGCCAGCAGGTCGATATTATCCTACGAGCAGTACTCC. J is TRBJ2-7 and V is TRBV5-4; D call uncertain. Germline lookup yields CDR1 SGHNT and CDR2 YYREEE (reference sequence). V was cut by 5 bases and J by 1 base, with 10 bases left in between. This CDR3 has 13 residues.

Notes on this clonotype: Germline and junction disagree at one end, which may indicate a read error. The chain links TRBV13 to TRBJ1-1; D not certain. The CDR3 totals 13 residues. Germline V lookup: CDR1 PRHDT, CDR2 FYEKMQ (reference sequence). CDR3 DNA: TGTGCCAGCAGCCCCCTACCTGGCACTGAAACTTTCTTT. It is translated as CASSPLPGTETFF.

This clonotype was seen ten or more times. This rearrangement joins TRBV29-1 to TRBJ2-1; D may be TRBD1 or TRBD2 (5 bases each). The V gene's germline CDR1 is SQVTM and CDR2 ANQGSEA. V lost 4 bases and J 5 bases, leaving 21 bases between the germline ends. This CDR3 contains 16 residues. CDR3 DNA sequence: TGCAGCGTTGGGGTCCCCGGGACCGCCAAGGACAATGAGCAGTTCTTC. Protein sequence: CSVGVPGTAKDNEQFF.

To note about this clonotype: A much larger clone differs from this one at a single base, so this may be a read error. The chain has TRBV29-1 and TRBJ1-2; D is unresolved. V gave up 3 bases and J gave up 4 bases, with 12 bases separating them. In germline, CDR1 is SQVTM, CDR2 ANQGSEA. The CDR3 covers 13 residues. CDR3 DNA sequence: TGCAGCGTTGAGCATGGCGATGGCTATGGCTACACCTTC. It translates to CSVEHGDGYGYTF.

This clonotype was seen many times. The J gene is TRBJ2-2, the V gene TRBV10-2, with 8 bases matching TRBD2. J gave up 1 base and V 7 bases, and 14 bases lay outside the gene matches. This CDR3 spans 18 amino acids. The germline V gene encodes CDR1 WSHSY and CDR2 SAAADI. Written as DNA, the CDR3 is TGCGCCAGCAAGGGCTGGGAGCGGGAGAATCAGAACACCGGGGAGCTGTTTTTT. It codes for CASKGWERENQNTGELFF.

On this clonotype itself: A much larger clone sits a single nucleotide away, making a read error possible. The rearrangement joins TRBV29-1 to TRBJ2-3, with a weak D call TRBD1 (6 bases). This CDR3 has 12 amino acids. Germline V gives CDR1 SQVTM, CDR2 ANQGSEA. The CDR3 DNA follows: TGCAGCGTTGAAGTTTATCAGGGGACGCGGTATTTT. It translates to CSVEVYQGTRYF.

As concerns this clonotype: One end of the junction does not line up with germline, which may come from a read error. V is TRBV11-2 and J is TRBJ1-2, with no clear D. Germline CDR1 SGHAT, CDR2 FQNNGV. The CDR3 has 15 residues. The CDR3, as DNA: TGTGCCAGCAGCACACCCGCGACCGACAACTATGGCTACGCCTTC. Protein: CASSTPATDNYGYAF.